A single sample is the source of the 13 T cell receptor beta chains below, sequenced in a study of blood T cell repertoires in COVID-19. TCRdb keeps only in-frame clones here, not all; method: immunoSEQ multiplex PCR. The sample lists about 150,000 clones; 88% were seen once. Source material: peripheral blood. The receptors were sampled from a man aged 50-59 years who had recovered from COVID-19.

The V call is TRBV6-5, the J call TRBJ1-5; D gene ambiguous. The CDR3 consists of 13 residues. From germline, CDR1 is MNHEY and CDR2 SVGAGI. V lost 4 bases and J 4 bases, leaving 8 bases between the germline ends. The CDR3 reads CASSFPLNQPQHF. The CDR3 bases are TGTGCCAGCAGTTTCCCTCTTAATCAGCCCCAGCATTTT.

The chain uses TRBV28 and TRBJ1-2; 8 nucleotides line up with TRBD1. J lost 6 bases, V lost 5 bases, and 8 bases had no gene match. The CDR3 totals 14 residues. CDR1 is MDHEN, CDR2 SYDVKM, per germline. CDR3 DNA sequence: TGTGCCAGCAGTCGGACAGGGCCCTATCATGGCTACACCTTC. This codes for CASSRTGPYHGYTF.

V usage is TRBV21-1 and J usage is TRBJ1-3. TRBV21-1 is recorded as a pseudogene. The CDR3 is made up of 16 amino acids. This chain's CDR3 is CASSKNGGCSGNTIYF. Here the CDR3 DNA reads TGTGCCAGCAGCAAAAATGGGGGGTGCTCTGGAAACACCATATATTTT.

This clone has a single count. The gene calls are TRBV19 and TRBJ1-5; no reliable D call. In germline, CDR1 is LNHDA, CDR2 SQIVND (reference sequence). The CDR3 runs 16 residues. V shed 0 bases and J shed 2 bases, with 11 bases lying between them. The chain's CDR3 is CASSIDAGLRNQPQHF. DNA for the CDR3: TGTGCCAGTAGTATAGACGCAGGTCTACGCAATCAGCCCCAGCATTTT.

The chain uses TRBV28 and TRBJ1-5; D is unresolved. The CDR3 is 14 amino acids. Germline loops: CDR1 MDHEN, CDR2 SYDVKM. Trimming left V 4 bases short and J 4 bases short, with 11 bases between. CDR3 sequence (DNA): TGTGCCAGCAGTTGGGCAGTGGGTAATCAGCCCCAGCATTTT. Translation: CASSWAVGNQPQHF.

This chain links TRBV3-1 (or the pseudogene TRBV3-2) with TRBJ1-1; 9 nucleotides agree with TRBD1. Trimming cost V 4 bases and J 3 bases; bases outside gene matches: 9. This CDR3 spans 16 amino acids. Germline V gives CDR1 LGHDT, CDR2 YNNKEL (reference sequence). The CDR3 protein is CASSLNSGQGHTEAFF. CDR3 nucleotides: TGTGCCAGCAGCCTAAATTCGGGACAGGGACACACTGAAGCTTTCTTT.

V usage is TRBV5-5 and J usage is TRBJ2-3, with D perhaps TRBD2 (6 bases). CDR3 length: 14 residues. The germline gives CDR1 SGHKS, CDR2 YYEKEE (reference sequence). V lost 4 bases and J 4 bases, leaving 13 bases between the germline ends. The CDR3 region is CASSAGLSSDTQYF. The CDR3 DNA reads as TGTGCCAGCAGCGCGGGGCTGTCTTCAGATACGCAGTATTTT.

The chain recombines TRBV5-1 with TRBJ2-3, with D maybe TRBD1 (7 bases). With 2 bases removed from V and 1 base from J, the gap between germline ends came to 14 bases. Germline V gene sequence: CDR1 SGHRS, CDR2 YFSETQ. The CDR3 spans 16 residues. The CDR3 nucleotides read TGCGCCAGCAGCTTTGGAGGGGGCTTGGGCACAGATACGCAGTATTTT. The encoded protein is CASSFGGGLGTDTQYF. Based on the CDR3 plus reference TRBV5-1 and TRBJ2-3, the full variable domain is KAGVTQTPRYLIKTRGQQVTLSCSPISGHRSVSWYQQTPGQGLQFLFEYFSETQRNKGNFPGRFSGRQFSNSRSEMNVSTLELGDSALYLCASSFGGGLGTDTQYFGPGTRLTVL.

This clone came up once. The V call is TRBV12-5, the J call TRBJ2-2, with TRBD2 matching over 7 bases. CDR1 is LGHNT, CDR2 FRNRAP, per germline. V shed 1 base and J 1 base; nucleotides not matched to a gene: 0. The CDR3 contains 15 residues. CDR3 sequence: CASGLAGGNTGELFF. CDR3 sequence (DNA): TGTGCTAGTGGTTTGGCGGGGGGGAACACCGGGGAGCTGTTTTTT.

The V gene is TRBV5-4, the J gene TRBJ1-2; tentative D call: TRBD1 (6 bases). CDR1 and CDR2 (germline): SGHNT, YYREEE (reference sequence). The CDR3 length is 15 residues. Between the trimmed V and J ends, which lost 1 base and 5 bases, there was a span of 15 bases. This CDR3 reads CASSLLLRQAYGYTF. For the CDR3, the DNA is TGTGCCAGCAGCTTGTTACTCCGACAGGCGTATGGCTACACCTTC.

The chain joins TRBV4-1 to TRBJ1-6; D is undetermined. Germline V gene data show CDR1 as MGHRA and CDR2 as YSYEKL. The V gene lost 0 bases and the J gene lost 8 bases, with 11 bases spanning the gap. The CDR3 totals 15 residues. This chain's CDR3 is CASSQDTVTHSPLHF. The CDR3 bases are TGCGCCAGCAGCCAAGATACAGTAACTCATTCACCCCTCCACTTT.

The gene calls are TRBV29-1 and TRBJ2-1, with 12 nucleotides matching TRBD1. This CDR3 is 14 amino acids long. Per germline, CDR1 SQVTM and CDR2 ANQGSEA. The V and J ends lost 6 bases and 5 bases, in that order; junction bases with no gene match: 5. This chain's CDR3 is CSVRDRGLNNEQFF. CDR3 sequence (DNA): TGCAGCGTAAGGGACAGGGGGCTTAACAATGAGCAGTTCTTC.

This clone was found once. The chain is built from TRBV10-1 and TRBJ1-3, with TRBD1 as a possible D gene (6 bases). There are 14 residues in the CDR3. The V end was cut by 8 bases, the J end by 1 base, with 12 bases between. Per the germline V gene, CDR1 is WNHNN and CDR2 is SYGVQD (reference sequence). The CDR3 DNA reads TGCGCCAGCTCGTCCAGGGGTTCTGGAAACACCATATATTTT. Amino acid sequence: CASSSRGSGNTIYF.